This section outlines one T cell receptor beta chain sequence together with its context. V shed 4 bases and J 4 bases; nucleotides not matched to a gene: 5. Germline-derived CDR1 and CDR2 are SGHDT and YYEEEE. This CDR3 spans 15 amino acids. These data are taken from a study of T cell responses to AZD1222 COVID-19 vaccine. Profiling relied on immunoSEQ multiplex PCR, and the TCRdb table lists in-frame clones only, not all of them. In the table there are about 120,000 clones, more than 75% of which are singletons. Sample: peripheral blood, taken on day 0 of AZD1222 vaccination. The clonotype was recovered from an adult in good health. This chain links TRBV5-6 with TRBJ1-5; TRBD1 agrees at 10 bases. CDR3 amino acids: CASSPGQGLNQPQHF. Written as DNA, the CDR3 is TGTGCCAGCAGCCCGGGACAGGGGCTTAATCAGCCCCAGCATTTT.